The clone carrying this TCR beta chain has a handful of counts. The antigen is undetermined. Unique molecular identifiers were present in the TCR beta cDNA libraries. The authors obtained 500,000 or so cDNA molecules from approximately 0.95 to 9.8 million T cells. MiXCR, run by TCRdb on the PCR reads, gives a single entry per CDR3 protein. The table has fewer than 550,000 distinct CDR3 sequences, roughly 34% seen once; the top ten hold about 6%. These data originate in a study of post-analysis software for immune sequencing data. Study observations and caveats: Controls showed lower frequencies than patients for several TRBV segments, and TRBV5-6, TRBV5-1 and TRBV20-1 were among these.

Trimming cost V 4 bases and J 0 bases, with 11 bases left between them. The CDR3 is 14 residues long. Germline CDR1 is DFQATT and CDR2 is SNEGSKA (reference sequence). The genes are TRBV20-1 and TRBJ2-3, with D tentatively TRBD2 (6 bases). The receptor's source is a girl aged 2-17 years with multiple sclerosis. Sequencing was performed on blood. CDR3 DNA: TGCAGTGCTATGGATAGCGGTAGCACAGATACGCAGTATTTT. Its protein is CSAMDSGSTDTQYF.